A single sample is the source of the 13 T cell receptor beta chains below, sequenced in a study of blood T cell repertoires in COVID-19. Clones were read by immunoSEQ multiplex PCR, and TCRdb kept only the in-frame ones, dropping some. The top ten hold around 1.5% of the sample, which has 300,000 or so clones, more than 75% seen once. The sample consisted of peripheral blood. These receptor sequences come from a woman aged 40-49 years who had recovered from COVID-19.

The chain recombines TRBV5-6 with TRBJ1-5, with 9 bases that match TRBD1. V lost 0 bases, J lost 1 base, and 5 bases stayed unmatched. CDR3 length: 17 residues. Germline CDR1 SGHDT, CDR2 YYEEEE. The CDR3 loop is CASSLGQGVGSNQPQHF. The CDR3 DNA reads TGTGCCAGCAGCTTGGGACAGGGGGTAGGGAGCAATCAGCCCCAGCATTTT.

CDR3 amino acids: CARSPLTEIPSEKLFF. CDR3 DNA: TGTGCCAGAAGCCCACTCACGGAAATCCCTAGTGAAAAACTGTTTTTT. This sequence joins TRBV7-5 and TRBJ1-4. TRBV7-5 is listed as a pseudogene. This CDR3 comprises 16 residues.

The V call is TRBV27, the J call TRBJ2-7, with D possibly TRBD1 on 6 matching bases. Germline CDR1 MNHEY, CDR2 SMNVEV (reference sequence). V was trimmed by 3 bases and J by 2 bases, leaving 14 bases between them. The CDR3 is 15 residues long. The CDR3 DNA sequence: TGTGCCAGCAGTTTTCTCGGTAGACAGGCCTACGAGCAGTACTTC. Encoded protein: CASSFLGRQAYEQYF.

J is TRBJ2-2 and V is TRBV11-3; 7 bases are shared with TRBD1. The CDR3 extends over 15 amino acids. V lost 4 bases to trimming and J lost 2 bases; unmatched junction nucleotides: 4. CDR1 is SGHNT and CDR2 is YENEEA in the germline V gene. This chain's CDR3 is CASSSDRANTGELFF. Here the CDR3 DNA reads TGTGCCAGCAGCTCAGACAGGGCAAACACCGGGGAGCTGTTTTTT.

The V and J genes are TRBV6-5 and TRBJ1-4, with 7 positions matching TRBD1. CDR3 length: 13 residues. The V segment lost 7 bases and the J segment 6 bases; nucleotides outside the gene matches: 5. Germline assignment: CDR1 MNHEY and CDR2 SVGAGI. The DNA for the CDR3 is TGTGCCAGCACGGGACAGCTCGATGAAAAACTGTTTTTT. Its protein is CASTGQLDEKLFF.

The chain carries TRBV5-1 and TRBJ2-1; D remains unclear. This CDR3 is built from 13 residues. The V gene lost 7 bases and the J gene lost 2 bases, with 10 bases spanning the gap. Germline CDR1 SGHRS, CDR2 YFSETQ. CDR3 loop: CASAPGTYNEQFF. In DNA, the CDR3 is TGCGCCAGCGCCCCAGGAACCTACAATGAGCAGTTCTTC.

The rearrangement joins TRBV7-2 to TRBJ2-3, with TRBD2 matching over 12 bases. Germline CDR1 SGHTA, CDR2 FQGNSA. V was clipped by 0 bases and J by 1 base; unmatched bases: 14. The CDR3 runs to 21 residues. The CDR3 protein is CASSLAPGASGGAIGTDTQYF. As DNA, the CDR3 is TGTGCCAGCAGCTTAGCCCCTGGGGCTAGCGGGGGGGCCATCGGCACAGATACGCAGTATTTT.

The rearrangement uses TRBV27 and TRBJ2-3; 7 nucleotides align to TRBD1. The CDR3 is made up of 16 amino acids. Germline trimming cut 5 bases from V and 2 bases from J; bases unmatched to any gene: 10. CDR1 and CDR2 from the germline V gene are MNHEY and SMNVEV (reference sequence). CDR3 protein: CASSPYRGSLTDTQYF. The DNA of the CDR3 is TGTGCCAGCAGTCCCTACAGGGGATCCCTCACAGATACGCAGTATTTT.

This clone was observed once. V and J are TRBV4-1 and TRBJ1-1; D unresolved. The germline gives CDR1 MGHRA, CDR2 YSYEKL. The CDR3 is made up of 14 amino acids. Trimming cost V 4 bases and J 8 bases, with 17 bases left between them. DNA of the CDR3: TGCGCCAGCAGCCCTCCTCATGCGGGGTTAGAAGCTTTCTTT. Amino acid sequence: CASSPPHAGLEAFF.

This clone showed up just a few times. The chain recombines TRBV19 with TRBJ1-6, with 7 bases identical to TRBD1. J lost 9 bases, V lost 8 bases, and 13 bases had no gene match. This CDR3 has 15 amino acids. Germline values: CDR1 LNHDA, CDR2 SQIVND (reference sequence). The CDR3 DNA sequence: TGTGCCAGTTCCCCCCTCCGGGACAGATCTTCACCCCTCCACTTT. Protein sequence: CASSPLRDRSSPLHF.

The chain links TRBV5-1 to TRBJ2-3; 8 positions agree with TRBD2. The CDR3 is made up of 15 amino acids. The V segment lost 0 bases and the J segment 3 bases; nucleotides outside the gene matches: 3. Germline CDR1 is SGHRS and CDR2 is YFSETQ. The chain's CDR3 is CASSLEGGGTDTQYF. The CDR3 DNA is TGCGCCAGCAGCTTGGAGGGCGGGGGGACAGATACGCAGTATTTT.

The V call is TRBV27, the J call TRBJ2-7, with a weak D call TRBD1 (6 bases). The V end was cut by 3 bases, the J end by 9 bases, with 27 bases between. This CDR3 spans 17 amino acids. The V gene's germline CDR1 is MNHEY and CDR2 SMNVEV (reference sequence). CDR3 sequence reads: CASSFLGLGQPLRGQYF. CDR3 coding DNA: TGTGCCAGCAGTTTTCTCGGGTTGGGACAACCCCTACGAGGGCAGTACTTC.

V is TRBV7-9 and J is TRBJ2-2; 7 bases are a match to TRBD1. CDR3 size: 18 residues. CDR1 and CDR2 from the germline V gene are SEHNR and FQNEAQ (reference sequence). The V and J ends lost 4 bases and 4 bases, in that order; junction bases with no gene match: 15. The CDR3 nucleotides are TGTGCCAGCAGCTCCCGACAGGGCCAAGGTGGATTCACCGGGGAGCTGTTTTTT. This sequence encodes CASSSRQGQGGFTGELFF.